This is a list of T cell receptor beta chains from one sample in a study of blood T cell repertoires in COVID-19. Method: immunoSEQ multiplex PCR; TCRdb's copy keeps in-frame clones and lacks some. The sample lists about 94,000 clones, approximately 87% seen once, with approximately 7% in the top ten. Sequencing used peripheral blood. Receptor source: a human donor with acute or convalescent COVID-19. The donor label of this sample is uncertain. CDR3s include the opening cysteine and the closing phenylalanine or tryptophan. The D gene is left open where the match is weak. The size entry is marked missing in some rows and otherwise reads once, few, many or a size class.

v_gene	d_gene	j_gene	abundance	CDR3nt	CDR3aa
TRBV5-4	.	TRBJ1-2	.	TGTGCCAGCAGCGAAGATACAGGGGGCTACACCTTC	CASSEDTGGYTF
TRBV9	.	TRBJ2-7	.	TGTGCCAGCAGCGTAGCTCCAGGGCGCTACGAGCAGTACTTC	CASSVAPGRYEQYF
TRBV5-4	TRBD2	TRBJ2-3	.	TGTGCCAGCAGCTTGGTACTAGCGGGGGCGAACACAGATACGCAGTATTTT	CASSLVLAGANTDTQYF
TRBV2	.	TRBJ2-3	once	TGTGCCAGCAGGGCAGGGAAGGCAGATACGCAGTATTTT	CASRAGKADTQYF
TRBV30	TRBD1	TRBJ1-6	.	TGTGCCTGGACCGTGGACAGGTTTAGGAAGTATAATTCACCCCTCCACTTT	CAWTVDRFRKYNSPLHF
TRBV24-1	TRBD1	TRBJ2-3	.	TGTGCCACCAGTGATAGAGCAGGGGGCGGCACAGATACGCAGTATTTT	CATSDRAGGGTDTQYF
TRBV7-3	.	TRBJ2-5	once	TGTGCCAGCAGCTTAACGGGGACTCCGCAAGAGACCCAGTACTTC	CASSLTGTPQETQYF
TRBV10-3	.	TRBJ2-7	.	TGTGCCATCAGTGAGTCACTACAGGAGTACGAGCAGTACTTC	CAISESLQEYEQYF
TRBV6-1	TRBD1	TRBJ1-1	.	TGTGCCAGCAAGCCTTGGACAGGATTGAACACTGAAGCTTTCTTT	CASKPWTGLNTEAFF
TRBV18	.	TRBJ2-1	.	TGTGCCAGCTCACTTTACGGGGTTACGGATGAGCAGTTCTTC	CASSLYGVTDEQFF
TRBV10-1	.	TRBJ1-6	.	TGCGCCAGCAACAGGGATAGTAATTCACCCCTCCACTTT	CASNRDSNSPLHF
TRBV6-5	TRBD1	TRBJ1-4	.	TGTGCCAGCAGTTACTCGGGACAGGGGTCTAATGAAAAACTGTTTTTT	CASSYSGQGSNEKLFF
TRBV5-1	TRBD1	TRBJ1-1	.	TGCGCCAGCAGCTTGGGTACAGGGGGCCCGGCTTTCTTT	CASSLGTGGPAFF
TRBV10-3	.	TRBJ2-3	.	TGTGCCATCAGCCTGGGGGCGGGGGCAGATACGCAGTATTTT	CAISLGAGADTQYF
TRBV28	TRBD1	TRBJ1-2	.	TGTGCCAGCAGCCCAGACAGGGGAGATGGCTACACCTTC	CASSPDRGDGYTF
TRBV6-5	.	TRBJ1-4	few	TGTGCCAGCAGAAAAACAGCAACTAATGAAAAACTGTTTTTT	CASRKTATNEKLFF
TRBV10-2	TRBD2	TRBJ2-2	.	TGCGCCAGCAGTGAGCTAGCGGGGGCGGGCACCGGGGAGCTGTTTTTT	CASSELAGAGTGELFF
TRBV5-4	.	TRBJ2-3	.	TGTGCCAGCAGCTTGCCTTTTCCGTACACAGATACGCAGTATTTT	CASSLPFPYTDTQYF
TRBV2	.	TRBJ2-1	.	TGTGCCAGCAGTGAAGCCCCTCTAGGGGCTCGGGAGCAGTTCTTC	CASSEAPLGAREQFF
TRBV4-1	.	TRBJ1-6	few	TGCGCCAGCAGCCAAGGTTTAGACAGCAGCTCCTATAATTCACCCCTCCACTTT	CASSQGLDSSSYNSPLHF
TRBV28	.	TRBJ2-3	.	TGTGCCAGCAGCTCCCGCGTGCGGGAATCTAGCACAGATACGCAGTATTTT	CASSSRVRESSTDTQYF
TRBV12-3/TRBV12-4	.	TRBJ2-1	.	TGTGCCAGCAGTTTAAGCGGGAATGAGCAGTTCTTC	CASSLSGNEQFF
TRBV11-2	TRBD1	TRBJ1-1	.	TGTGCCAGCAGCTTTCAGGGGGACACTGAAGCTTTCTTT	CASSFQGDTEAFF
TRBV7-8	.	TRBJ2-5	.	TGTGCCAGCACCCTTAGGCCCGGGGGAATAAAGACCCAGTACTTC	CASTLRPGGIKTQYF
TRBV3-1/TRBV3-2	.	TRBJ2-5	.	TGTGCCAGCAGCCCCGGTGGCGGCAGGGTATCGATTGGGAAAGAGACCCAGTACTTC	CASSPGGGRVSIGKETQYF
TRBV19	TRBD2	TRBJ2-3	once	TGTGCCAGTAGTATTGGCGGGGGGTGGGATACGCAGTATTTT	CASSIGGGWDTQYF
TRBV11-2	TRBD1	TRBJ1-1	.	TGTGCCAGCAGCCAGGACAGGGTAGCTGAAGCTTTCTTT	CASSQDRVAEAFF
TRBV28	TRBD1	TRBJ1-6	.	TGTGCCAGCAGACCTACAGGGGGTAATTCACCCCTCCACTTT	CASRPTGGNSPLHF
TRBV24-1	TRBD1	TRBJ2-2	.	TGTGCCACCAGCGGACAGGGGATCGAGCTGTTTTTT	CATSGQGIELFF
TRBV21-1	.	TRBJ1-5	.	TGTGCCAGCAGCAAAGCCGCGGATGGGAATCAGCCCCAGCATTTT	CASSKAADGNQPQHF
TRBV5-4	.	TRBJ2-2	.	TGTGCCAGCAGCTTGCAGGGAACCGGGGAGCTGTTTTTT	CASSLQGTGELFF
TRBV11-3	.	TRBJ2-7	once	TGTGCCAGCAGCTTAATGCCGGTCTCCTACGAGCAGTACTTC	CASSLMPVSYEQYF
TRBV19	.	TRBJ1-3	.	TGTGCCAGTAGGGGGACTCTGGGCGACTCTGGAAACACCATATATTTT	CASRGTLGDSGNTIYF
TRBV5-6	TRBD1	TRBJ1-2	.	TGTGCCAGCAGCGTGGACAGGAGGGCAATTGGCTACACCTTC	CASSVDRRAIGYTF
TRBV18	TRBD1	TRBJ1-1	.	TGTGCCAGCTCCCAGGGGGCTGCCCATAACACTGAAGCTTTCTTT	CASSQGAAHNTEAFF
TRBV28	.	TRBJ1-5	few	TGTGCCAGCAGTCCCCACCTGCGGGGAGTCGGCAATCAGCCCCAGCATTTT	CASSPHLRGVGNQPQHF
TRBV3-1/TRBV3-2	TRBD1	TRBJ1-2	.	TGTGCCAGCAGCTCTACGGACAGGGGCAACTATGGCTACACCTTC	CASSSTDRGNYGYTF
TRBV4-1	TRBD1	TRBJ2-2	.	TGCGCCATCAGACAGGGGGCGGAATCCACCGGGGAGCTGTTTTTT	CAIRQGAESTGELFF
TRBV6-7	.	TRBJ2-3	.	TGTGCCAGCAGTTACTCGAAGCAAGGGTTAAACAGGTTTAGCACAGATACGCAGTATTTT	CASSYSKQGLNRFSTDTQYF
TRBV11-2	TRBD1	TRBJ2-7	.	TGTGCCAGCAGCTCCCCCCGGGACAGCGGTTACGAGCAGTACTTC	CASSSPRDSGYEQYF
TRBV28	.	TRBJ2-2	.	TGTGCCAGCAGTTCTACCAGGGCACTGGTCACCGGGGAGCTGTTTTTT	CASSSTRALVTGELFF
TRBV7-2	.	TRBJ1-4	.	TGTGCCAGCAGCTTGGGTAGTCTCCGGGGAGAAAAACTGTTTTTT	CASSLGSLRGEKLFF
TRBV3-1/TRBV3-2	.	TRBJ1-3	once	TGTGCCAGCAGCGCCCAGGACACCGGAAACACCATATATTTT	CASSAQDTGNTIYF
TRBV5-1	TRBD1	TRBJ1-1	once	TGCGCCAGCAGCGGCCGGGGACAGGGGCCGACGAACACTGAAGCTTTCTTT	CASSGRGQGPTNTEAFF
TRBV29-1	.	TRBJ1-5	.	TGCAGCGTTGTGGAGGGAAATCAGCCCCAGCATTTT	CSVVEGNQPQHF
TRBV6-5	TRBD1	TRBJ2-7	few	TGTGCCAGCAGTCGGGGGACAGGGGGAGTGGGGCAGTACTTC	CASSRGTGGVGQYF
TRBV25-1	.	TRBJ2-3	once	TGTGCCAGCAGTGTGGGCGGGACGGATACGCAGTATTTT	CASSVGGTDTQYF
TRBV5-1	TRBD1	TRBJ2-3	.	TGCGCCAGCAGAGGGGACAGGGTGCGCACAGATACGCAGTATTTT	CASRGDRVRTDTQYF
TRBV6-1	TRBD1	TRBJ1-5	.	TGTGCCAGCAGTGAAGGGGGGACAGGGCCGGAGCCCCAGCATTTT	CASSEGGTGPEPQHF
TRBV6-5	TRBD1	TRBJ1-5	.	TGTGCCAGCAGCCTCACAGGGGACCAGCCCCAGCATTTT	CASSLTGDQPQHF
TRBV5-1	.	TRBJ1-4	.	TGCGCCAGCAGCCCGGACAGCTTTAATGAAAAACTGTTTTTT	CASSPDSFNEKLFF
TRBV11-3	.	TRBJ2-3	.	TGTGCCAGCACCGACCCGGACTACAGGAGAAATACGCAGTATTTT	CASTDPDYRRNTQYF
TRBV11-1	TRBD1	TRBJ2-7	.	TGTGCCAGCAGCTTAACGCCCCAGGGGGCCTGGCAGTACTTC	CASSLTPQGAWQYF
TRBV7-2	.	TRBJ1-2	.	TGTGCCAGCAGCTTAATGCCAGGGGCCTATGGCTACACCTTC	CASSLMPGAYGYTF
TRBV7-8	TRBD2	TRBJ2-1	.	TGTGCCAGCAGCTTAGACCACTGGACGGGGGGGCCGCATGAGCAGTTCTTC	CASSLDHWTGGPHEQFF